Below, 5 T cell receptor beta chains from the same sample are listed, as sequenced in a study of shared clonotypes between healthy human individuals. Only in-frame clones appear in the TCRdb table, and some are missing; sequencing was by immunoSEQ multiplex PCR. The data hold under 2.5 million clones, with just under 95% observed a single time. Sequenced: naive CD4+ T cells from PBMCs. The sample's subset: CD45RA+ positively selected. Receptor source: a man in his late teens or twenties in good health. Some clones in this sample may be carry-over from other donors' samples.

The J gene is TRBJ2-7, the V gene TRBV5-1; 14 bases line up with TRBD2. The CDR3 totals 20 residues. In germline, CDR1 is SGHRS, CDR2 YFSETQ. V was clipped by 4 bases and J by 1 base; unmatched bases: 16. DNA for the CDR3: TGCGCCAGCAGCAGCGGGACTAGCGGGAGAAAGAATGAATGGTCCTACGAGCAGTACTTC. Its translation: CASSSGTSGRKNEWSYEQYF.

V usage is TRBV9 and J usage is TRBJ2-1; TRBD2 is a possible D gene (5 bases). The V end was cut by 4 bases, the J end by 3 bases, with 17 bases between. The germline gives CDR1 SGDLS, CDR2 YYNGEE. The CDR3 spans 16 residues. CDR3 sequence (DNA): TGTGCCAGCAGCCCAAGCCCCGCACGGGGCTACAATGAGCAGTTCTTC. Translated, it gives CASSPSPARGYNEQFF. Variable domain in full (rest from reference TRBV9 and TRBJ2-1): DSGVTQTPKHLITATGQRVTLRCSPRSGDLSVYWYQQSLDQGLQFLIQYYNGEERAKGNILERFSAQQFPDLHSELNLSSLELGDSALYFCASSPSPARGYNEQFFGPGTRLTVL.

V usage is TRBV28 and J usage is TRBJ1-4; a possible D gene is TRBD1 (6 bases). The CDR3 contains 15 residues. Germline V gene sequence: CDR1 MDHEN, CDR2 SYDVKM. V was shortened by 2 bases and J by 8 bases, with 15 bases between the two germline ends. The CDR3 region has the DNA TGTGCCAGCAGTTTACCTACGGGGGCGCTGGAAAAACTGTTTTTT. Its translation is CASSLPTGALEKLFF.

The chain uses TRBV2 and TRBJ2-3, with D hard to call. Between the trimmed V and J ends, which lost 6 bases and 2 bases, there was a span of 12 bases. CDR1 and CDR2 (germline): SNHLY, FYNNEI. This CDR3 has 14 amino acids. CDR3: CASRPEDHTDTQYF. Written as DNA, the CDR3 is TGTGCCAGCAGACCCGAGGACCACACAGATACGCAGTATTTT.

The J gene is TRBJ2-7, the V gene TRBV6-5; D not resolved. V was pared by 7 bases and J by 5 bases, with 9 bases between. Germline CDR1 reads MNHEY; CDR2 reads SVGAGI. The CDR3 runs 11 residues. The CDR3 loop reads CASKKDHEQYF. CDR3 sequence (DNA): TGTGCCAGCAAGAAGGACCACGAGCAGTACTTC.